A single sample gave rise to the 30 T cell receptor beta chains below, sequenced in a study of blood T cell repertoires in COVID-19. Using immunoSEQ multiplex PCR, the repertoire was profiled, and TCRdb retains in-frame clones only, with some absent. The sample lists about 400,000 clones, approximately 90% occurring once. Sequencing was performed on peripheral blood. All receptors come from a woman in her 30s with acute or convalescent COVID-19.

This clone was detected once. The gene calls are TRBV7-3 and TRBJ2-6; the match to TRBD1 covers 8 bases. The CDR3 has 17 amino acids. V lost 4 bases and J lost 4; bases outside the gene matches: 9. Germline loops: CDR1 SGHTA, CDR2 FQGTGA. As DNA, the CDR3 is TGTGCCAGCAGCTCCCAACAGGGGGTGGACGGGGCCAACGTCCTGACTTTC. Protein product: CASSSQQGVDGANVLTF. Variable domain in full (rest from reference TRBV7-3 and TRBJ2-6): GAGVSQTPSNKVTEKGKYVELRCDPISGHTALYWYRQSLGQGPEFLIYFQGTGAADDSGLPNDRFFAVRPEGSVSTLKIQRTERGDSAVYLCASSSQQGVDGANVLTFGAGSRLTVL.

The rearrangement uses TRBV9 and TRBJ2-2; weak D call: TRBD1 (5 bases). Trimming shortened V by 1 base and J by 4 bases, and 11 bases separated the two germline ends. The CDR3 spans 15 residues. Germline V lookup: CDR1 SGDLS, CDR2 YYNGEE. CDR3 sequence reads: CASSVQGSFTGELFF. DNA for the CDR3: TGTGCCAGCAGCGTACAGGGCTCCTTCACCGGGGAGCTGTTTTTT. Filled out from reference TRBV9 and TRBJ2-2, the complete variable domain reads DSGVTQTPKHLITATGQRVTLRCSPRSGDLSVYWYQQSLDQGLQFLIQYYNGEERAKGNILERFSAQQFPDLHSELNLSSLELGDSALYFCASSVQGSFTGELFFGEGSRLTVL.

The chain carries TRBV5-1 and TRBJ1-2; 7 nucleotides match TRBD1. Trimming cost V 3 bases and J 4 bases; bases outside gene matches: 9. The V gene's germline CDR1 is SGHRS and CDR2 YFSETQ. The length of the CDR3 is 15 residues. The CDR3: CASSSATGNGYGYTF. CDR3 sequence (DNA): TGCGCCAGCAGCTCCGCGACAGGGAACGGCTATGGCTACACCTTC. The full variable domain, with the rest looked up from reference TRBV5-1 and TRBJ1-2, is KAGVTQTPRYLIKTRGQQVTLSCSPISGHRSVSWYQQTPGQGLQFLFEYFSETQRNKGNFPGRFSGRQFSNSRSEMNVSTLELGDSALYLCASSSATGNGYGYTFGSGTRLTVV.

V usage is TRBV19 and J usage is TRBJ2-3; 10 nucleotides match TRBD1. V shed 1 base, J shed 0 bases, and the junction held 1 base outside the gene matches. The CDR3 is 16 residues long. Germline loops: CDR1 LNHDA, CDR2 SQIVND (reference sequence). The CDR3 loop is CASSIVGQGSTDTQYF. The DNA for the CDR3 is TGTGCCAGTAGTATAGTGGGACAGGGGAGCACAGATACGCAGTATTTT.

The chain has TRBV6-5 and TRBJ2-2, with D unresolved. V dropped 1 base and J dropped 6 bases, with 9 bases sitting between them. The CDR3 totals 14 residues. Germline CDR1 and CDR2: MNHEY and SVGAGI. The CDR3 protein is CASSYFRGAGELFF. The CDR3 bases are TGTGCCAGCAGTTACTTTCGAGGCGCCGGGGAGCTGTTTTTT.

The rearrangement links TRBV4-1 to TRBJ1-2; the D gene is possibly TRBD1 (6 bases). Trimming took 1 base from V and 5 from J, leaving 11 bases between them. In germline, CDR1 is MGHRA, CDR2 YSYEKL. This CDR3 contains 14 residues. CDR3 loop: CASSQVSGEYGYTF. The CDR3 DNA sequence: TGCGCCAGCAGCCAAGTGTCAGGGGAATATGGCTACACCTTC.

The chain is built from TRBV3-1 (or the pseudogene TRBV3-2) and TRBJ2-5, with a weak D call TRBD2 (5 bases). CDR1 LGHDT and CDR2 YNNKEL come from the germline V gene (reference sequence). Trimming took off 2 bases at V and 1 base at J, with 11 bases between the two ends. The CDR3 contains 15 residues. The CDR3, as DNA: TGTGCCAGCAGCCAAAAACCGGGATCCCAAGAGACCCAGTACTTC. This translates into CASSQKPGSQETQYF.

V and J are TRBV27 and TRBJ2-7; tentatively, D is TRBD1 (7 bases). Germline values: CDR1 MNHEY, CDR2 SMNVEV (reference sequence). V was trimmed by 4 bases and J by 5 bases, leaving 12 bases between them. CDR3 length equals 13 residues. The CDR3: CASSSGGINEQYF. The DNA of the CDR3 is TGTGCCAGCAGTTCAGGGGGGATTAACGAGCAGTACTTC.

The genes are TRBV10-3 and TRBJ1-2, with 8 bases fitting TRBD1. V gave up 5 bases and J gave up 5 bases; unmatched junction bases: 7. The CDR3 runs 14 residues. The germline CDR1 and CDR2 sequences are ENHRY and SYGVKD. The CDR3 reads CAISRQGSTYGYTF. CDR3 DNA: TGTGCCATCAGTCGACAGGGGTCTACGTATGGCTACACCTTC.

The V gene is TRBV28, the J gene TRBJ2-1; D may be TRBD2 (6 bases). CDR1 is MDHEN, CDR2 SYDVKM, per germline. The V gene lost 4 bases and the J gene lost 1 base, with 8 bases spanning the gap. CDR3 length: 14 residues. For the CDR3, the DNA is TGTGCCAGCAGTTCTAGCGAATCCTACAATGAGCAGTTCTTC. The encoded protein is CASSSSESYNEQFF.

The chain joins TRBV2 to TRBJ2-7; possibly TRBD2 for D (5 bases). In germline, CDR1 is SNHLY, CDR2 FYNNEI. Trimming cost V 0 bases and J 3 bases, with 21 bases left between them. The CDR3 extends over 18 amino acids. CDR3: CASSEAFISRGLDYEQYF. CDR3 DNA: TGTGCCAGCAGTGAAGCGTTTATTAGCCGGGGATTGGACTACGAGCAGTACTTC.

The chain has TRBV10-3 and TRBJ2-3, with 9 bases lining up with TRBD1. The junction had 9 bases not matched to a gene; V was cut back by 10 bases and J by 4 bases. The CDR3 runs to 14 residues. Germline V lookup: CDR1 ENHRY, CDR2 SYGVKD. For the CDR3, the DNA is TGTGCCACGCGTGGGGGACAGGGATCAGATACGCAGTATTTT. Protein sequence: CATRGGQGSDTQYF.

This clone came up many times. The chain combines TRBV7-3 with TRBJ2-1, with D possibly being TRBD1 (5 bases). The CDR3 consists of 15 residues. The germline V gene has CDR1 SGHTA and CDR2 FQGTGA. V lost 1 base and J lost 4, with 11 bases in between. In nucleotides, the CDR3 is TGTGCCAGCAGCTTAAGGGGCCGGCCTTACAATGAGCAGTTCTTC. Amino acids: CASSLRGRPYNEQFF.

The rearrangement uses TRBV5-1 and TRBJ2-7, with D maybe TRBD1 (6 bases). Trimming took off 3 bases at V and 2 bases at J, with 12 bases between the two ends. CDR1 is SGHRS, CDR2 YFSETQ, per germline. CDR3 length equals 14 residues. The CDR3 here is CASSWDGQTYEQYF. The CDR3 DNA follows: TGCGCCAGCAGCTGGGACGGACAGACCTACGAGCAGTACTTC.

The chain joins TRBV4-1 to TRBJ2-7; 8 bases map to TRBD1. V lost 6 bases to trimming and J lost 6 bases; unmatched junction nucleotides: 13. The CDR3 length is 15 residues. From germline, CDR1 is MGHRA and CDR2 YSYEKL. The CDR3 DNA reads TGCGCCAGCAGACCCATCCCGACAGGGGTGGGCGAGCAGTACTTC. Residues: CASRPIPTGVGEQYF.

The rearrangement joins TRBV5-5 to TRBJ2-1; TRBD1 agrees at 7 bases. This CDR3 contains 16 residues. The germline V gene encodes CDR1 SGHKS and CDR2 YYEKEE (reference sequence). The J segment lost 0 bases and the V segment lost 5 bases, leaving 8 bases of the junction unmatched. As DNA, the CDR3 is TGTGCCAGCAGACCCCCGGGACAGAGCTCCTACAATGAGCAGTTCTTC. Its protein product is CASRPPGQSSYNEQFF.

The chain links TRBV5-1 to TRBJ2-7; D might be TRBD2 (5 bases). CDR1 is SGHRS, CDR2 YFSETQ, per germline. The CDR3 runs to 14 residues. With 2 bases removed from V and 2 bases from J, the gap between germline ends came to 11 bases. CDR3 sequence reads: CASSLPGITYEQYF. CDR3 coding DNA: TGCGCCAGCAGCTTACCCGGGATAACCTACGAGCAGTACTTC.

This rearrangement joins TRBV25-1 to TRBJ1-4, with D maybe TRBD1 (6 bases). Trimming cost V 8 bases and J 10 bases, with 20 bases left between them. The CDR3 is 14 amino acids. CDR1 MGHDK and CDR2 SYGVNS come from the germline V gene. The CDR3 is CASSQTGTLGKLFF. CDR3 nucleotide sequence: TGTGCCAGCTCACAAACAGGGACGCTCGGAAAACTGTTTTTT.

The V gene is TRBV10-3, the J gene TRBJ2-7, with TRBD2 as a possible D gene (6 bases). Trimming removed 0 bases from V and 6 bases from J, with 15 bases in between. CDR1 is ENHRY and CDR2 is SYGVKD in the germline V gene. This CDR3 has 15 amino acids. The CDR3 spells CAISESTPGVGEQYF. In nucleotides, the CDR3 is TGTGCCATCAGTGAGTCGACTCCGGGGGTCGGCGAGCAGTACTTC.

Here the CDR3 DNA reads TGTGCCAGCAGCGTATCGAACAGGGGCGAGCAGTACTTC. Its translation: CASSVSNRGEQYF. The rearrangement uses TRBV9 and TRBJ2-7; 7 positions match TRBD1. From germline, CDR1 is SGDLS and CDR2 YYNGEE. The CDR3 runs 13 residues. V lost 1 base to trimming and J lost 6 bases; unmatched junction nucleotides: 4.

This chain links TRBV11-2 with TRBJ1-1, with no clear D. Trimming stripped 3 bases from V and 1 base from J, with 12 bases between. The CDR3 covers 15 residues. Germline loops: CDR1 SGHAT, CDR2 FQNNGV. CDR3 in DNA: TGTGCCAGCAGCTTGTCCGGGAGCCGGAACACTGAAGCTTTCTTT. Protein sequence: CASSLSGSRNTEAFF.

This rearrangement joins TRBV2 to TRBJ2-7, with 11 positions matching TRBD1. This CDR3 comprises 14 residues. The J segment lost 6 bases and the V segment lost 8 bases, leaving 9 bases of the junction unmatched. Germline V lookup: CDR1 SNHLY, CDR2 FYNNEI. The CDR3 sequence is CASGRTGGLAEQYF. In DNA form, the CDR3 reads TGTGCCAGCGGGCGGACAGGGGGCCTCGCCGAGCAGTACTTC.

This sequence joins TRBV27 and TRBJ2-7; 9 bases are shared with TRBD1. From germline, CDR1 is MNHEY and CDR2 SMNVEV (reference sequence). V lost 2 bases, J lost 7 bases, and 3 bases stayed unmatched. The CDR3 runs to 13 residues. This CDR3 is CASSLAGQGEQYF. CDR3 sequence (DNA): TGTGCCAGCAGTTTAGCTGGACAGGGGGAGCAGTACTTC.

V is TRBV9 and J is TRBJ1-4; TRBD1 agrees at 7 bases. V gave up 0 bases and J gave up 0 bases; unmatched junction bases: 5. Germline V gene data show CDR1 as SGDLS and CDR2 as YYNGEE. The CDR3 covers 17 residues. CDR3 sequence (DNA): TGTGCCAGCAGCGTAGGTCCGGGACAGACAACTAATGAAAAACTGTTTTTT. It translates to CASSVGPGQTTNEKLFF.

The V and J genes are TRBV14 and TRBJ2-7, with D possibly TRBD1 on 5 matching bases. Between the trimmed V and J ends, which lost 1 base and 5 bases, there was a span of 12 bases. The CDR3 is 14 amino acids. The germline gives CDR1 SGHDN, CDR2 FVKESK. CDR3 nucleotide sequence: TGTGCCAGCAGCCAAGTAGGGGCGATACACGAGCAGTACTTC. It translates to CASSQVGAIHEQYF.

The V gene is TRBV5-1, the J gene TRBJ1-2; 12 bases match TRBD1. This CDR3 has 14 amino acids. V lost 6 bases and J lost 5; bases outside the gene matches: 5. Germline assignment: CDR1 SGHRS and CDR2 YFSETQ. CDR3 in amino acids: CASTGTGGAYGYTF. In nucleotides, the CDR3 is TGCGCCAGCACCGGGACAGGGGGCGCGTATGGCTACACCTTC.

This rearrangement joins TRBV2 to TRBJ2-3; no clear D. This CDR3 is 14 amino acids long. Germline loops: CDR1 SNHLY, CDR2 FYNNEI. V was clipped by 7 bases and J by 2 bases, with 13 bases between them. CDR3 DNA sequence: TGTGCCAGCACTTTTGGCGGATACACAGATACGCAGTATTTT. Encoded protein: CASTFGGYTDTQYF.

This sequence joins TRBV18 and TRBJ2-3, with a weak D call TRBD1 (5 bases). Trimming took 4 bases from V and 0 from J, leaving 8 bases between them. Looked up from germline, CDR1 is KGHSH and CDR2 is LQKENI. The CDR3 runs to 14 residues. The CDR3 region is CASSQTASTDTQYF. The CDR3 bases are TGTGCCAGCTCACAGACAGCTAGCACAGATACGCAGTATTTT. Drawing the rest from reference TRBV18 and TRBJ2-3, the complete variable domain is NAGVMQNPRHLVRRRGQEARLRCSPMKGHSHVYWYRQLPEEGLKFMVYLQKENIIDESGMPKERFSAEFPKEGPSILRIQQVVRGDSAAYFCASSQTASTDTQYFGPGTRLTVL.

This clone was seen only a few times. This chain links TRBV27 with TRBJ1-4; TRBD1 agrees at 7 bases. Germline V gene sequence: CDR1 MNHEY, CDR2 SMNVEV (reference sequence). J lost 3 bases, V lost 8 bases, and 9 bases had no gene match. The CDR3 has 15 residues. DNA of the CDR3: TGTGCCAGCCGCTTTAACAGGGGCGCTAATGAAAAACTGTTTTTT. This sequence encodes CASRFNRGANEKLFF.

The table lists this clone with a few counts. The chain employs TRBV5-1 and TRBJ2-2, with TRBD2 matching 11 bases. This CDR3 contains 16 residues. Germline V gene lookup returns CDR1 SGHRS and CDR2 YFSETQ. The ends lost 4 bases at V and 6 bases at J; junction bases unmatched: 8. The CDR3 loop reads CASSSPGLADSGELFF. The CDR3 region has the DNA TGCGCCAGCAGCAGTCCGGGACTAGCGGACTCCGGGGAGCTGTTTTTT. Variable domain in full (rest from reference TRBV5-1 and TRBJ2-2): KAGVTQTPRYLIKTRGQQVTLSCSPISGHRSVSWYQQTPGQGLQFLFEYFSETQRNKGNFPGRFSGRQFSNSRSEMNVSTLELGDSALYLCASSSPGLADSGELFFGEGSRLTVL.